This note documents a single T cell receptor beta chain sequence. What it recognizes is unknown. The junction departs from germline at one end; a sequencing error may be responsible. These data come from a study of cytomegalovirus exposure and HLA in healthy donors. Whole-study results and caveats: When presence/absence was analysed, sequencing depth was taken to be roughly uniform across donors. Reportedly, TCR beta sequences accurately predicted HLA-A and HLA-B alleles in most subjects.

Vbeta (60) and Jbeta (13) primers were used in the PCR. The method was immunoSEQ multiplex PCR; TCRdb's version includes in-frame clones alone and lacks a portion of them. Recorded for this sample: about 44,000 clones. The receptor was derived from a male donor in good health and CMV-seronegative. Sequencing was carried out using PBMCs.

As DNA, the CDR3 is TGCAGCGGTGAATCGGGACAGGCTAACACTGAAGCTTTCTTT. The encoded protein is CSGESGQANTEAFF. V is TRBV29-1 and J is TRBJ1-1; 8 positions match TRBD1. This CDR3 region has 14 residues. The germline V gene encodes CDR1 SQVTM and CDR2 ANQGSEA.